This T cell receptor (beta chain) was retrieved from a study of CD8 T cells in ankylosing spondylitis listed by TCRdb under 2017. Regarding the complete study: T cell receptor beta repertoires were profiled in healthy donors and ankylosing spondylitis patients so that disease-linked TCR variants could be found. The full study cohort was made up of about 24 ankylosing spondylitis patients and 108 healthy donors. Peripheral blood was sampled, and synovial fluid was additionally collected from ankylosing spondylitis patients. The research as a whole found: The disease-linked clones were reported to be significantly enriched in matched synovial fluid samples from ankylosing spondylitis patients. Some of the motif variants had been reported before in the synovial fluid and blood of reactive arthritis patients, a finding that suggests common disease-initiation mechanisms. Blood from ankylosing spondylitis patients appeared to be characterized by a TCR beta motif made up of fewer than ten highly homologous amino acid variants. The disease-linked clones had a CD8+ phenotype and were found at relatively low frequencies in peripheral blood.

From the germline V gene, CDR1 is SGHDT and CDR2 is YYEEEE. From V the trimming removes 3 bases and from J it removes 5 bases, while the gene matches leave 7 bases of the junction unaccounted for. The CDR3 runs 16 residues from the cysteine to the phenylalanine. The only DNA kept is the CDR3, 48 bases in frame from the first base. Sequencing was carried out with an Illumina HiSeq 2500. Quantitative 5'-RACE with molecular barcodes was used to prepare TCR beta libraries. On the study's bioinformatics: A new computational method based on a probabilistic model of VDJ rearrangement was used to identify disease-linked TCR variants. TCRdb trimmed the raw reads at Q25, called clones with MiXCR and kept productive beta chains. CDR3 protein sequences are deduplicated, and each keeps its most common genes and DNA. The V and J calls and clone size are TCRdb's, not the authors'. The sample profile shows approximately 140,000 distinct CDR3 sequences; 7% to 9% of them were found once. The ten biggest clones cover 6% to 9.5% of the sample.

This clonotype was observed a handful of times. Its recognized antigen is unknown. The input lacks base qualities; no much larger clone sits a single base away. Synovial fluid samples were matched to blood samples from the same ankylosing spondylitis patients. The chain is made from TRBV5-6 and TRBJ2-5; the central 13 bases match TRBD2. The TCR sequence derives from a male donor with ankylosing spondylitis. Sequencing was performed on synovial fluid, either unsorted or a sorted T cell fraction (not recorded which). The DNA is TGTGCCAGCAGCTCCCTGACTAGCGGGAGGAGGGAGACCCAGTACTTC. This encodes CASSSLTSGRRETQYF.